This T cell receptor beta chain was recovered during a study of tumor-infiltrating lymphocytes in localized non-small cell lung cancer. The overall study: The cohort mixed smokers and never-smokers, several histologies, and some post-neoadjuvant-chemotherapy samples. Study results and limitations: Not all patients were TCR sequenced, owing to tissue quantity.

Repertoires were generated with immunoSEQ multiplex PCR, while TCRdb's copy carries only in-frame clones and drops some. The top ten hold approximately 24% of the sample, which has more than 12,000 clones, approximately 68% seen once. As for this clone: Antigen specificity is unknown.

Germline assignment: CDR1 GTSNPN and CDR2 SVGIG (reference sequence). The CDR3 consists of 13 residues. The V segment lost 3 bases and the J segment 0 bases; nucleotides outside the gene matches: 1. The chain is built from TRBV30 and TRBJ1-1; 7 nucleotides line up with TRBD1. The clonotype comes from a human donor with non-small cell lung cancer. The source material was uninvolved lung tissue not adjacent to the tumor. CDR3 coding DNA: TGTGCCTGGAGACAGGGGTTGAACACTGAAGCTTTCTTT. Translating it yields CAWRQGLNTEAFF.